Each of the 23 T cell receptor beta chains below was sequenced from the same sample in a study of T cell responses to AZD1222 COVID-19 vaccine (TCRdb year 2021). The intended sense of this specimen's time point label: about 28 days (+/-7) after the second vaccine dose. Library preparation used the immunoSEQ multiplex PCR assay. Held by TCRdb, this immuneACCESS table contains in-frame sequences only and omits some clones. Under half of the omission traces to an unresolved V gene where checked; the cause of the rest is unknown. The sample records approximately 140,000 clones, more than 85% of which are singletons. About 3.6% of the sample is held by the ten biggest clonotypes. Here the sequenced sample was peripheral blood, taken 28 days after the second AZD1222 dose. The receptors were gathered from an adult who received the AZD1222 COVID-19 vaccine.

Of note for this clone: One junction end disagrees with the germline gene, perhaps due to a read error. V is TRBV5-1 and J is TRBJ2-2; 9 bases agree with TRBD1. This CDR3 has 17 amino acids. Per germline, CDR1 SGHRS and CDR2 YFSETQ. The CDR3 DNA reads TGCGCCAGCAGCTCAACTCCACAGGGGGCGGGCACCGGGAAGCTGTTTTTT. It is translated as CASSSTPQGAGTGKLFF.

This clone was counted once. The CDR3 region is CASSEEGNSPLHF. The CDR3, as DNA: TGTGCCAGCAGTGAGGAGGGTAATTCACCCCTCCACTTT. The rearrangement links TRBV6-4 to TRBJ1-6, with no clear D. The CDR3 spans 13 residues. Germline-derived CDR1 and CDR2 are MRHNA and SNTAGT. Trimming took off 3 bases at V and 6 bases at J, with 6 bases between the two ends.

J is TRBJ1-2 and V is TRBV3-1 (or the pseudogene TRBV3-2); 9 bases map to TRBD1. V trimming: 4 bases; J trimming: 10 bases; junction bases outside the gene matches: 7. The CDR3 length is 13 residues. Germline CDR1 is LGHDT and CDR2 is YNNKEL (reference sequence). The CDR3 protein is CASSLGQGNFYTF. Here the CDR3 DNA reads TGTGCCAGCAGCCTGGGACAGGGAAACTTCTACACCTTC.

This CDR3 is CASSLAAGANYGYTF. CDR3 nucleotides: TGTGCCAGCAGCTTGGCTGCAGGGGCTAACTATGGCTACACCTTC. The rearrangement links TRBV5-4 to TRBJ1-2, with D tentatively TRBD1 (6 bases). Germline lookup yields CDR1 SGHNT and CDR2 YYREEE (reference sequence). The V end lost 0 bases, the J end lost 0 bases, and 9 bases lay between the germline ends. This CDR3 region has 15 residues.

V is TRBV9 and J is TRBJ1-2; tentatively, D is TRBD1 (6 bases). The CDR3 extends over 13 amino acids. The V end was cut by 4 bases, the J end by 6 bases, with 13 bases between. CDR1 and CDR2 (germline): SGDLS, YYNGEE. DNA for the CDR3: TGTGCCAGCAGCCCAGGGGCAGGGGATGGCTACACCTTC. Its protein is CASSPGAGDGYTF.

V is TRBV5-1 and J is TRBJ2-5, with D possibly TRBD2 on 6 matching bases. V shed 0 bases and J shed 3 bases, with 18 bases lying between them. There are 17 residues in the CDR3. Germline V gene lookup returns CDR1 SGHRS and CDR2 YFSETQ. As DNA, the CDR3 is TGCGCCAGCAGCTTGGCCCCACTAGCCTTGGGAAAAGAGACCCAGTACTTC. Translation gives CASSLAPLALGKETQYF. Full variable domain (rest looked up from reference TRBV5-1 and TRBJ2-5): KAGVTQTPRYLIKTRGQQVTLSCSPISGHRSVSWYQQTPGQGLQFLFEYFSETQRNKGNFPGRFSGRQFSNSRSEMNVSTLELGDSALYLCASSLAPLALGKETQYFGPGTRLLVL.

Here the CDR3 reads CASSLETGSQAQHF. Here the CDR3 DNA reads TGCGCCAGCAGCTTGGAGACAGGGTCGCAGGCCCAGCATTTT. The rearrangement uses TRBV5-1 and TRBJ1-5; 7 positions match TRBD1. Germline V CDR1 and CDR2: SGHRS, YFSETQ. Germline trimming cut 0 bases from V and 11 bases from J; bases unmatched to any gene: 8. The CDR3 spans 14 residues. The full variable domain, completed using reference TRBV5-1 and TRBJ1-5, is KAGVTQTPRYLIKTRGQQVTLSCSPISGHRSVSWYQQTPGQGLQFLFEYFSETQRNKGNFPGRFSGRQFSNSRSEMNVSTLELGDSALYLCASSLETGSQAQHFGDGTRLSIL.

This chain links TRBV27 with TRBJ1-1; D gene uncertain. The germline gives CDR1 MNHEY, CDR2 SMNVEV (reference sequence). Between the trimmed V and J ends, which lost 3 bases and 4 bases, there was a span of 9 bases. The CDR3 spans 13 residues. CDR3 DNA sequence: TGTGCCAGCAGTTTTGGGGAATCCACTGAAGCTTTCTTT. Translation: CASSFGESTEAFF.

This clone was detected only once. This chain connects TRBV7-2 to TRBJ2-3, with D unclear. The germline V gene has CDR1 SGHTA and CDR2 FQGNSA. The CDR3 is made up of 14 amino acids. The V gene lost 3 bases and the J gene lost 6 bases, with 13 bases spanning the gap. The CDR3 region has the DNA TGTGCCAGCAGCTTGTCAAACCGGGCCGATACGCAGTATTTT. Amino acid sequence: CASSLSNRADTQYF.

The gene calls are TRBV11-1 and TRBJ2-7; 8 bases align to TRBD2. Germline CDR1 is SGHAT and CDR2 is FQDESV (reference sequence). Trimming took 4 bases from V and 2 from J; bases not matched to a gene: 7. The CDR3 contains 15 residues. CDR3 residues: CASSSGLASPYEQYF. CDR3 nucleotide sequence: TGTGCCAGCAGCTCAGGACTAGCCTCGCCCTACGAGCAGTACTTC.

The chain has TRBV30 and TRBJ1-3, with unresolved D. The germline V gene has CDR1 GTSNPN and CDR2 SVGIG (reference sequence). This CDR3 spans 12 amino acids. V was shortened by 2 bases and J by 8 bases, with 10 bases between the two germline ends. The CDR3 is CAWSREGYTIYF. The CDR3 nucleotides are TGTGCCTGGAGTAGGGAGGGTTACACCATATATTTT.

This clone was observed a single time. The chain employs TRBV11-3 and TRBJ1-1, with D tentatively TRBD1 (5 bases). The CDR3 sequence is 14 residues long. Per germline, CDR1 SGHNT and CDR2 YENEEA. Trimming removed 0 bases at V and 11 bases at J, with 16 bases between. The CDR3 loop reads CASSLDTQGRGAFF. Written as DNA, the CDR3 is TGTGCCAGCAGCTTAGACACCCAGGGACGGGGCGCTTTCTTT.

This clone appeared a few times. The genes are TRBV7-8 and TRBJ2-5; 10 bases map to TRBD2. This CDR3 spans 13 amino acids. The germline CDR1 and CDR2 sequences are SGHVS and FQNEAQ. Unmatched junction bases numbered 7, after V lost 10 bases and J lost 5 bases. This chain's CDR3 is CATSSGRRETQYF. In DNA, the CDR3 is TGTGCCACGTCTAGCGGGAGACGTGAGACCCAGTACTTC.

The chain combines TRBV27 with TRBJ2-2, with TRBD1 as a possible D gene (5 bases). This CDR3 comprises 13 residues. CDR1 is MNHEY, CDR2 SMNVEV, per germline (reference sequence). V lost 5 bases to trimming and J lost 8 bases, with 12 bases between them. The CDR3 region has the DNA TGTGCCAGCAGTCAGACAGCCCGAGGGGAGCTGTTTTTT. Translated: CASSQTARGELFF.

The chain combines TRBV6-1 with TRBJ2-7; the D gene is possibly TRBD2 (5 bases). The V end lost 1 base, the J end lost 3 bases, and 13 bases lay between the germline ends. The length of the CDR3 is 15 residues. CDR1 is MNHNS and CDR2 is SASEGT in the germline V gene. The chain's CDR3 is CASSEGASTFYEQYF. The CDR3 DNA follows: TGTGCCAGCAGTGAAGGGGCTAGCACTTTCTACGAGCAGTACTTC.

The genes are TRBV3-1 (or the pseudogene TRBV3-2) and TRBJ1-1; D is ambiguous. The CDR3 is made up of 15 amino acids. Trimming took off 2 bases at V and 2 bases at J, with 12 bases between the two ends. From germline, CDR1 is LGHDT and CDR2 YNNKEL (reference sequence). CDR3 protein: CASSQSLQANTEAFF. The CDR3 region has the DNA TGTGCCAGCAGCCAAAGCCTCCAGGCTAACACTGAAGCTTTCTTT.

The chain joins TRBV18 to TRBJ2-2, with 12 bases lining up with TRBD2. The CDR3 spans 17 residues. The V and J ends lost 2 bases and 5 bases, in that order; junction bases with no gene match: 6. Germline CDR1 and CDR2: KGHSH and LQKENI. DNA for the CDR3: TGTGCCAGCTCACCAAATCAACTAGCGGGAGGAACCGGGGAGCTGTTTTTT. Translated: CASSPNQLAGGTGELFF.

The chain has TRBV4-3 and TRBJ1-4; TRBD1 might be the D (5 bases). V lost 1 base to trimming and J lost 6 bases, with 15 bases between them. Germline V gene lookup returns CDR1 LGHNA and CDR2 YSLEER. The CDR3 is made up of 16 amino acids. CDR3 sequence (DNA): TGCGCCAGCAGCCAAGGCCATGGGAGGGGAGATGAAAAACTGTTTTTT. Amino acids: CASSQGHGRGDEKLFF.

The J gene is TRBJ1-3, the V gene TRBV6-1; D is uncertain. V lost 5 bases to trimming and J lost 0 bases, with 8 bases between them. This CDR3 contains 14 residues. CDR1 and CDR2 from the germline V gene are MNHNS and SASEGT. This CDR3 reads CASSTSGSGNTIYF. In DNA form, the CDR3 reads TGTGCCAGCAGTACCTCCGGCTCTGGAAACACCATATATTTT.

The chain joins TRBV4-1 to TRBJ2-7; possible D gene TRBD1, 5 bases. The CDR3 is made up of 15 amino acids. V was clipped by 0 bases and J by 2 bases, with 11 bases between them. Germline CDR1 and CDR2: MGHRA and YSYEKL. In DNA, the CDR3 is TGCGCCAGCAGCCAAGAGAGGATCAGGGCCTACGAGCAGTACTTC. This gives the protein CASSQERIRAYEQYF.

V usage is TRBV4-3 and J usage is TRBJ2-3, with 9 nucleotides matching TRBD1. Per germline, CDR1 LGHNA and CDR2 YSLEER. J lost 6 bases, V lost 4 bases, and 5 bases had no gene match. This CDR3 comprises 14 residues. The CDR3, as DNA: TGCGCCAGCAGCCCTGGGGGACAGGGCGATACGCAGTATTTT. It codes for CASSPGGQGDTQYF.

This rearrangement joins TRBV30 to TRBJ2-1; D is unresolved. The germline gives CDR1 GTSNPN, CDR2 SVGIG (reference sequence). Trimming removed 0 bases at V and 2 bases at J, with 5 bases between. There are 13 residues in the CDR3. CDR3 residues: CAWSVLTYNEQFF. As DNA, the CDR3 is TGTGCCTGGAGTGTTTTGACCTACAATGAGCAGTTCTTC.

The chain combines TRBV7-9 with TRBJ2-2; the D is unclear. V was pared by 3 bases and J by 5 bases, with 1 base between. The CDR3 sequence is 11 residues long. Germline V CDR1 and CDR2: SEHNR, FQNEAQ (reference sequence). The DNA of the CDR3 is TGTGCCAGCAGCTTGACCGGGGAGCTGTTTTTT. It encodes CASSLTGELFF. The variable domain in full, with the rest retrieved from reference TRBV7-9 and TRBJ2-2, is DTGVSQNPRHKITKRGQNVTFRCDPISEHNRLYWYRQTLGQGPEFLTYFQNEAQLEKSRLLSDRFSAERPKGSFSTLEIQRTEQGDSAMYLCASSLTGELFFGEGSRLTVL.